This T cell receptor beta chain was found in a study of cytomegalovirus exposure and HLA in healthy donors. Overall study findings and caveats: As confirmed in vitro, three CMV-associated chains were specific for CMV antigens.

In regard to this clone: Antigen specificity is unknown.

V shed 3 bases and J shed 5 bases, with 11 bases lying between them. The CDR3 sequence is 13 residues long. CDR1 is SGHTA, CDR2 FQGNSA, per germline. Both 60 Vbeta primers and 13 Jbeta primers went into the PCR. Repertoires were generated with immunoSEQ multiplex PCR, while TCRdb's copy carries only in-frame clones and drops some. The sample consists of 110,000 to 150,000 clones, roughly 77% of them appearing once. At the time of sampling, donors were nominally healthy, though unrecorded immune exposures were likely. The TCR was taken from a female donor in good health and CMV-seronegative. The sample was PBMCs. The rearrangement joins TRBV7-2 to TRBJ2-7, with a tentative D call TRBD1 (5 bases). CDR3 sequence reads: CASSFLPRDEQYF. The CDR3 nucleotides are TGTGCCAGCAGCTTCCTCCCCAGGGACGAGCAGTACTTC.